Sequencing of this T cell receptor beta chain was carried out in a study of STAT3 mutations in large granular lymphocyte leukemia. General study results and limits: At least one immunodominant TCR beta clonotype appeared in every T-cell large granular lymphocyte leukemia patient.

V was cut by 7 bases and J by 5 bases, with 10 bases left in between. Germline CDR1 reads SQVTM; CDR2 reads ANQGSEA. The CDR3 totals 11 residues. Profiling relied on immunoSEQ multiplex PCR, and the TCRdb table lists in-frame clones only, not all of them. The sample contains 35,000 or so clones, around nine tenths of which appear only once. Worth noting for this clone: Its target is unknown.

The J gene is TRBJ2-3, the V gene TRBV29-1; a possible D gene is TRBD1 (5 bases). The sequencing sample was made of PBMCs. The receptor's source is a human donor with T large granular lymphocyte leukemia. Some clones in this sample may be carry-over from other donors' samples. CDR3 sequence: CSGNQGDTQYF. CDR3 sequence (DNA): TGCAGCGGTAACCAGGGAGATACGCAGTATTTT.